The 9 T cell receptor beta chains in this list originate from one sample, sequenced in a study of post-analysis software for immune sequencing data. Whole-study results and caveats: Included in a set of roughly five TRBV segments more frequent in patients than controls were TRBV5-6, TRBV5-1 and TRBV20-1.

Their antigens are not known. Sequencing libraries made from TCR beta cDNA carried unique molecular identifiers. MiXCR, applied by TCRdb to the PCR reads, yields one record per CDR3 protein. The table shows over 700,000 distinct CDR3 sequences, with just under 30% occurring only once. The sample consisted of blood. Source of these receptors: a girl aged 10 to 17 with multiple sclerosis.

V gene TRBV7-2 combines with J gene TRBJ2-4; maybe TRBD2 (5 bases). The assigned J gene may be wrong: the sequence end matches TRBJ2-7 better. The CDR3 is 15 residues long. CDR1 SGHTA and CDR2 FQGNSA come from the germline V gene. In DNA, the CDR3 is TGTGCCAGCAGCTTAGAGCTAGCTAAGCCCTACGAGCAGTACTTC. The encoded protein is CASSLELAKPYEQYF.

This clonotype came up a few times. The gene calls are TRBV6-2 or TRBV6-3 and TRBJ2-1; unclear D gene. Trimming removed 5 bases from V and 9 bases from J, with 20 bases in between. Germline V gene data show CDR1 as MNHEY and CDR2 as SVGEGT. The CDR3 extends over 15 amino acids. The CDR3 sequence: CASSPIPTGLGEQFF. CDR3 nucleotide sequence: TGTGCCAGCAGTCCGATCCCCACGGGCTTGGGTGAGCAGTTCTTC.

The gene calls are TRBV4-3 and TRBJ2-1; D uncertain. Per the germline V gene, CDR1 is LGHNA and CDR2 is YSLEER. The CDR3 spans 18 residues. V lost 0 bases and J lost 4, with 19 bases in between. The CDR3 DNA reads TGCGCCAGCAGCCAAGATTGGATTCGTGGGAAGGAATACAATGAGCAGTTCTTC. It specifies CASSQDWIRGKEYNEQFF.

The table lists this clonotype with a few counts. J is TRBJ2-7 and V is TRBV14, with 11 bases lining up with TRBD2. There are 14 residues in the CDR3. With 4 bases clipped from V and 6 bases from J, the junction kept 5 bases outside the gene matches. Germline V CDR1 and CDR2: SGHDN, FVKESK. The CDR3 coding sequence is TGTGCCAGCAGCCTAACTAGCGGGAGATTCGAGCAGTACTTC. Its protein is CASSLTSGRFEQYF.

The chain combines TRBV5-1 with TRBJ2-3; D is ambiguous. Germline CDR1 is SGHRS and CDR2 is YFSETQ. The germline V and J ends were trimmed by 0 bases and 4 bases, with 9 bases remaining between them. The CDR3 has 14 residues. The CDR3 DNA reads TGCGCCAGCAGCTTGGAGGCCGACGCAGATACGCAGTATTTT. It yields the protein CASSLEADADTQYF.

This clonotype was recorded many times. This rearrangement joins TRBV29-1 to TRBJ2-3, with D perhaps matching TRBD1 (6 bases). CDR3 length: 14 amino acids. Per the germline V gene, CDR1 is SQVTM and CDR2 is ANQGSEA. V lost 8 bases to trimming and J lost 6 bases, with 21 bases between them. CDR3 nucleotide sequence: TGCAGCACACGGGACACCAGGAGGTCGGATACGCAGTATTTT. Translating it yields CSTRDTRRSDTQYF.

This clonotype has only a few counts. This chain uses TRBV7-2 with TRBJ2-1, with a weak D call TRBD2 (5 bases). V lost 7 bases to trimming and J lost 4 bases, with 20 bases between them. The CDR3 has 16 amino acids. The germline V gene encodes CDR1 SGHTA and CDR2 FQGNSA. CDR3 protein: CASIHSPGVGYNEQFF. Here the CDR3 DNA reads TGTGCCAGCATCCACAGCCCCGGGGTCGGGTACAATGAGCAGTTCTTC.

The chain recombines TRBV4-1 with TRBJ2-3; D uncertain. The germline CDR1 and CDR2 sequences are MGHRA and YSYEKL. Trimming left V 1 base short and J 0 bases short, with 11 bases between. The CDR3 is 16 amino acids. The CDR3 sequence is CASSQGFEDSTDTQYF. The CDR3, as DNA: TGCGCCAGCAGCCAAGGATTTGAGGACAGCACAGATACGCAGTATTTT.

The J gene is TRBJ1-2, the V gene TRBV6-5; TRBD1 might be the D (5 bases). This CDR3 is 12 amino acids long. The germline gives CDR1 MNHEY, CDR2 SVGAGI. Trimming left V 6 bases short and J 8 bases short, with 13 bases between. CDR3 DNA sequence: TGTGCCAGCAGCCGGAGGGGTTGGGGCTACACCTTC. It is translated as CASSRRGWGYTF.